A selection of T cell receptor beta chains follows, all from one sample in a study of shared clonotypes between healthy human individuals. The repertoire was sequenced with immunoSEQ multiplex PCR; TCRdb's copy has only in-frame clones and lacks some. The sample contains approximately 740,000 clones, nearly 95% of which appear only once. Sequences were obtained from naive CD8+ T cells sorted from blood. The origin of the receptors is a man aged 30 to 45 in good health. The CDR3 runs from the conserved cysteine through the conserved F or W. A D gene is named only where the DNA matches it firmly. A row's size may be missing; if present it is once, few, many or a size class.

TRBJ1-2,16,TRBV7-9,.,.,CASSLGGAWESHGYTF,TGTGCCAGCAGCTTAGGGGGTGCGTGGGAGTCGCATGGCTACACCTTC
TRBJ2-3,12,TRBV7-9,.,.,CASSLEVNTQYF,TGTGCCAGCAGCTTAGAAGTCAATACGCAGTATTTT
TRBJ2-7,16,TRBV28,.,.,CASSLTPGTISYEQYF,TGTGCCAGCAGTTTAACTCCGGGAACCATTTCCTACGAGCAGTACTTC
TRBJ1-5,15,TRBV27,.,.,CASSLMGYRNQPQHF,TGTGCCAGCAGTTTGATGGGGTACCGCAATCAGCCCCAGCATTTT
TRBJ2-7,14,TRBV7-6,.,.,CASSLGGTRYEQYF,TGTGCCAGCAGCTTAGGTGGGACCCGTTACGAGCAGTACTTC
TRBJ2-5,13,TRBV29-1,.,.,CSVESGGRETQYF,TGCAGCGTTGAGTCCGGGGGCCGAGAGACCCAGTACTTC
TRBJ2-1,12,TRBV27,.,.,CASSPRGDEQFF,TGTGCCAGCAGTCCCAGGGGGGATGAGCAGTTCTTC
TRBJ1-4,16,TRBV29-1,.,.,CSVYPPADATNEKLFF,TGCAGCGTATACCCACCGGCAGACGCAACTAATGAAAAACTGTTTTTT
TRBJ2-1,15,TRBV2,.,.,CASSDSDPAKNEQFF,TGTGCCAGCAGTGACTCGGACCCGGCAAAGAATGAGCAGTTCTTC
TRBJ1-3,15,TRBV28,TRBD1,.,CASRPTGGSGNTIYF,TGTGCCAGCAGACCGACAGGGGGCTCCGGAAACACCATATATTTT
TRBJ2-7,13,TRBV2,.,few,CASSGQASYEQYF,TGTGCCAGCAGTGGACAGGCGAGCTACGAGCAGTACTTC
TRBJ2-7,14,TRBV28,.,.,CASSFRANPYEQYF,TGTGCCAGCAGTTTTAGAGCAAACCCCTACGAGCAGTACTTC
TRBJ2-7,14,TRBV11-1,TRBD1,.,CASSLGQGHYEQYF,TGTGCCAGCAGCTTGGGACAGGGCCACTACGAGCAGTACTTC
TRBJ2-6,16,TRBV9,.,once,CASSPVPVSGANVLTF,TGTGCCAGCAGCCCCGTCCCTGTCTCTGGGGCCAACGTCCTGACTTTC
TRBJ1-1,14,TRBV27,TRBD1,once,CASSSRQGLTEAFF,TGTGCCAGCAGTTCCCGACAGGGCCTCACTGAAGCTTTCTTT
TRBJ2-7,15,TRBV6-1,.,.,CASSDLGTNAYEQYF,TGTGCCAGCAGTGACCTAGGGACGAACGCCTACGAGCAGTACTTC
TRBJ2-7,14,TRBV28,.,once,CASISAGPIYEQYF,TGTGCCAGCATCTCGGCAGGCCCCATCTACGAGCAGTACTTC
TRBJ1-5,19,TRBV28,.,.,CASSLTRAIMGHVNQPQHF,TGTGCCAGCAGTTTAACCCGGGCGATCATGGGACATGTCAATCAGCCCCAGCATTTT
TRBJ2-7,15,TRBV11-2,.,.,CASSLGRLSSYEQYF,TGTGCCAGCAGCTTAGGACGGCTGAGCTCCTACGAGCAGTACTTC
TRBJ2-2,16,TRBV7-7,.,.,CASSSPRGVNTGELFF,TGTGCCAGCAGCTCCCCCCGGGGAGTCAACACCGGGGAGCTGTTTTTT
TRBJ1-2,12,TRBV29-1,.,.,CSDRAEAVGYTF,TGCAGCGACCGCGCGGAGGCAGTTGGCTACACCTTC
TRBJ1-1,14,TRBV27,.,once,CASSWTAGNTEAFF,TGTGCCAGCAGTTGGACCGCCGGGAACACTGAAGCTTTCTTT
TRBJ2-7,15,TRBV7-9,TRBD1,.,CASERQGSPSYEQYF,TGTGCCAGCGAAAGACAGGGTAGCCCCTCCTACGAGCAGTACTTC
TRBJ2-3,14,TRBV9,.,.,CASSGPRDTDTQYF,TGTGCCAGCAGCGGACCGAGGGACACAGATACGCAGTATTTT
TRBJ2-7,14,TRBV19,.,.,CASSPFGPGYEQYF,TGTGCCAGTAGCCCCTTCGGACCCGGCTACGAGCAGTACTTC
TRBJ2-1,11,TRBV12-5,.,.,CASGIGNEQFF,TGTGCTAGTGGAATAGGCAATGAGCAGTTCTTC
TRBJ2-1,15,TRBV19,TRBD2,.,CASSAGTSGYNEQFF,TGTGCCAGTAGTGCCGGGACTAGCGGTTACAATGAGCAGTTCTTC
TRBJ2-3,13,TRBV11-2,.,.,CASSLDLPDTQYF,TGTGCCAGCAGCTTAGATCTCCCAGATACGCAGTATTTT
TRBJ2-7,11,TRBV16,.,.,CASMAGHFQYF,TGTGCCAGTATGGCGGGACACTTTCAATACTTC
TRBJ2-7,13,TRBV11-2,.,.,CASSPGPSYEQYF,TGTGCCAGCAGCCCGGGGCCCTCCTACGAGCAGTACTTC
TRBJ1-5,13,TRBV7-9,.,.,CASSFNSNQPQHF,TGTGCCAGCAGCTTTAATAGCAATCAGCCCCAGCATTTT
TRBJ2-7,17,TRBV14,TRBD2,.,CASSRRGRGGGSYEQYF,TGTGCCAGCAGCCGTAGGGGTAGGGGCGGGGGTTCCTACGAGCAGTACTTC
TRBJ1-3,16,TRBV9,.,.,CASSVGAGGTGNTIYF,TGTGCCAGCAGCGTAGGCGCGGGGGGCACTGGAAACACCATATATTTT